This T cell receptor beta chain comes out of a study of blood T cell repertoires in COVID-19. For the study at large: Spain, Italy and the United States supplied samples that represented acute and convalescent COVID-19. T cells, B-cell-depleted T cells, or PBMCs supplied cDNA or gDNA.

The authors' processing: Amplifying reference gene primers gave estimates of nucleated cell counts. Libraries were prepared by immunoSEQ multiplex PCR; TCRdb keeps only in-frame clonotypes and omits some of them. The V and J calls and clone size come from that table; D and trimming were worked out from the DNA. The sample yields 88,000 or so clones, about 92% seen once. V was pared by 3 bases and J by 3 bases, with 6 bases between. The CDR3 is 13 residues long. Germline CDR1 and CDR2: MRHNA and SNTAGT. The chain uses TRBV6-4 and TRBJ1-5; D uncertain. Sequenced material: peripheral blood. The TCR originated in a man aged 45-65 years with acute or convalescent COVID-19. For the CDR3, the DNA is TGTGCCAGCAGTGAAGAGGTCAATCAGCCCCAGCATTTT. Its translation: CASSEEVNQPQHF.